The next 15 T cell receptor beta chains were all read from a single sample in a study of T cells in localized non-small cell lung cancer (dated by TCRdb to between 2020 and 2021). The receptor library was made with the immunoSEQ multiplex PCR assay. The clones in this table, taken by TCRdb from immuneACCESS, are in-frame only. Not every clone is retained; where verified, under half of the shortfall comes from an unresolved V gene, and the cause of the rest is unknown. Present in this sample are approximately 9,000 clones, around 90% of which were seen just once. The ten largest account for 6% to 7.5% of the sample. The input for sequencing was peripheral blood, taken before any cancer treatment. These receptors were collected from a woman aged 35 to 69 with stage I squamous cell lung carcinoma.

V usage is TRBV5-1 and J usage is TRBJ1-5, with D unclear. V was trimmed by 4 bases and J by 0 bases, leaving 11 bases between them. CDR1 SGHRS and CDR2 YFSETQ come from the germline V gene. CDR3 length: 15 residues. The CDR3 region is CASSLNGGSNQPQHF. The CDR3 nucleotides read TGCGCCAGCAGCCTGAACGGCGGTAGCAATCAGCCCCAGCATTTT.

The chain carries TRBV6-6 and TRBJ2-1; D ambiguous. Germline V gives CDR1 MNHNY, CDR2 SVGAGI (reference sequence). The CDR3 totals 13 residues. V lost 6 bases and J lost 9, with 15 bases in between. The CDR3 nucleotides read TGTGCCAGCAGCCTGGCGGAGCACGGTGAGCAGTTCTTC. Encoded protein: CASSLAEHGEQFF.

This chain connects TRBV30 to TRBJ1-4; no firm D call. CDR3 length equals 14 residues. Germline CDR1 GTSNPN, CDR2 SVGIG (reference sequence). The V gene lost 4 bases and the J gene lost 8 bases, with 17 bases spanning the gap. DNA for the CDR3: TGTGCCTGGACCCACGCCCAGTCGAACGAAAAACTGTTTTTT. Translating gives CAWTHAQSNEKLFF. The full variable domain, with the rest looked up from reference TRBV30 and TRBJ1-4, is SQTIHQWPATLVQPVGSPLSLECTVEGTSNPNLYWYRQAAGRGLQLLFYSVGIGQISSEVPQNLSASRPQDRQFILSSKKLLLSDSGFYLCAWTHAQSNEKLFFGSGTQLSVL.

V gene TRBV7-9 combines with J gene TRBJ1-2; a possible D gene is TRBD1 (5 bases). The CDR3 covers 11 residues. Germline V CDR1 and CDR2: SEHNR, FQNEAQ (reference sequence). Trimming took off 2 bases at V and 7 bases at J, with 5 bases between the two ends. CDR3 bases: TGTGCCAGCAGCTTACAGGGTGGCTACACCTTC. The encoded protein is CASSLQGGYTF. The complete variable domain, with remaining parts taken from reference TRBV7-9 and TRBJ1-2, reads DTGVSQNPRHKITKRGQNVTFRCDPISEHNRLYWYRQTLGQGPEFLTYFQNEAQLEKSRLLSDRFSAERPKGSFSTLEIQRTEQGDSAMYLCASSLQGGYTFGSGTRLTVV.

V is TRBV30 and J is TRBJ1-3; D is perhaps TRBD1 (6 bases). The CDR3 has 12 amino acids. Germline V CDR1 and CDR2: GTSNPN, SVGIG (reference sequence). The V gene lost 5 bases and the J gene lost 1 base, with 6 bases spanning the gap. The CDR3 region has the DNA TGTGCCTGGCAGGGGTCTGGAAACACCATATATTTT. It yields the protein CAWQGSGNTIYF.

This clone was counted a few times. V usage is TRBV30 and J usage is TRBJ1-1; a weak D match, TRBD1 (5 bases). The CDR3 is 11 amino acids. V was shortened by 5 bases and J by 2 bases, with 6 bases between the two germline ends. Germline V CDR1 and CDR2: GTSNPN, SVGIG (reference sequence). The DNA for the CDR3 is TGTGCCTGGGGGGGTAACACTGAAGCTTTCTTT. As protein: CAWGGNTEAFF.

The chain employs TRBV4-1 and TRBJ1-1, with TRBD1 identical over 7 bases. CDR3 size: 16 residues. The V segment lost 4 bases and the J segment 1 base; nucleotides outside the gene matches: 9. Germline CDR1 reads MGHRA; CDR2 reads YSYEKL. CDR3 sequence: CASSPLRDSQNTEAFF. The CDR3 region has the DNA TGCGCCAGCAGCCCATTGAGGGACAGCCAGAACACTGAAGCTTTCTTT.

CDR3 nucleotide sequence: TGTGCCAGTAGTGGGGTTACGGGGACACAAGAGACCCAGTACTTC. Translated, it gives CASSGVTGTQETQYF. The J gene is TRBJ2-5, the V gene TRBV19, with D perhaps matching TRBD1 (6 bases). The CDR3 covers 15 residues. Trimming stripped 5 bases from V and 2 bases from J, with 15 bases between. The germline gives CDR1 LNHDA, CDR2 SQIVND (reference sequence). The variable domain in full, completed from reference TRBV19 and TRBJ2-5, reads DGGITQSPKYLFRKEGQNVTLSCEQNLNHDAMYWYRQDPGQGLRLIYYSQIVNDFQKGDIAEGYSVSREKKESFPLTVTSAQKNPTAFYLCASSGVTGTQETQYFGPGTRLLVL.

This chain connects TRBV7-8 to TRBJ2-7; 7 bases agree with TRBD2. The CDR3 extends over 12 amino acids. Germline CDR1 reads SGHVS; CDR2 reads FQNEAQ. V was pared by 5 bases and J by 6 bases, with 4 bases of the junction left unmatched. CDR3 bases: TGTGCCAGCAGCCCCGGGACTACCGAGCAGTACTTC. Translation gives CASSPGTTEQYF.

The rearrangement uses TRBV29-1 and TRBJ1-4; 12 bases line up with TRBD1. Germline values: CDR1 SQVTM, CDR2 ANQGSEA. The CDR3 loop spans 16 amino acids. V trimming: 6 bases; J trimming: 4 bases; junction bases outside the gene matches: 9. The CDR3, as DNA: TGCAGCGTCGGTGGGACAGGGGGCCTGGTTAATGAAAAACTGTTTTTT. This codes for CSVGGTGGLVNEKLFF.

This rearrangement joins TRBV7-2 to TRBJ2-7; D may be TRBD1 or TRBD2 (6 bases each). The CDR3 spans 18 residues. The germline V and J ends were trimmed by 1 base and 0 bases, with 19 bases remaining between them. Germline V gives CDR1 SGHTA, CDR2 FQGNSA. CDR3 sequence: CASSLVAPGASSSYEQYF. CDR3 sequence (DNA): TGTGCCAGCAGCTTAGTCGCACCGGGGGCCTCGAGCTCCTACGAGCAGTACTTC.

CDR3 nucleotides: TGTGCCAGCAGCGTAGAACTAGCAACCCAAGAGACCCAGTACTTC. It codes for CASSVELATQETQYF. The chain links TRBV9 to TRBJ2-5; D might be TRBD2 (6 bases). Germline V CDR1 and CDR2: SGDLS, YYNGEE. The CDR3 sequence is 15 residues long. V was trimmed by 0 bases and J by 1 base, leaving 10 bases between them.

The V and J genes are TRBV6-5 and TRBJ1-2; the match to TRBD1 covers 8 bases. J was trimmed by 7 bases and V by 4 bases; bases with no gene match: 14. The CDR3 has 16 amino acids. In germline, CDR1 is MNHEY, CDR2 SVGAGI. For the CDR3, the DNA is TGTGCCAGCAGTTCTCAGACAGGGGAAAAGTTTGGTGGCTACACCTTC. Translation: CASSSQTGEKFGGYTF.

This clone showed up just a few times. For the CDR3, the DNA is TGCAGTGCTCCAAGCCACCATGGCTACACCTTC. Its protein product is CSAPSHHGYTF. This chain links TRBV20-1 with TRBJ1-2; no clear D. V lost 5 bases and J lost 6, with 10 bases in between. Germline V gives CDR1 DFQATT, CDR2 SNEGSKA (reference sequence). This CDR3 has 11 amino acids.

V is TRBV14 and J is TRBJ2-2; 8 bases fit TRBD2. V lost 4 bases and J lost 3; bases outside the gene matches: 10. Germline CDR1 reads SGHDN; CDR2 reads FVKESK. The CDR3 consists of 17 residues. The CDR3 nucleotides are TGTGCCAGCAGCCCCCGTCGGGGGGGCGTGGACACCGGGGAGCTGTTTTTT. It is translated as CASSPRRGGVDTGELFF.